The source of this T cell receptor (beta chain) is a study of blood T cell repertoires in COVID-19. Libraries were prepared by immunoSEQ multiplex PCR; TCRdb keeps only in-frame clonotypes and omits some of them. The sample consists of fewer than 60,000 clones, 75% to 80% of them appearing once. The sample consisted of peripheral blood. The sequence was collected from a human donor in a cohort sampled during active COVID-19.

CDR3 coding DNA: TGTGCCAGCAGCTTAGCGCGGCTAAATTCACCCCTCCACTTT. Translating it yields CASSLARLNSPLHF. The chain couples TRBV7-9 to TRBJ1-6; D call uncertain. The CDR3 runs 14 residues. Germline-derived CDR1 and CDR2 are SEHNR and FQNEAQ (reference sequence). V lost 0 bases and J lost 7, with 7 bases in between.